The 10 T cell receptor beta chains reported below all come from one sample, sequenced in a study of vaccination and CD4 T cells after COVID-19. Treatment meaning: 10-day PBMC culture with coronavirus spike peptide pools or control peptides (ViraFEST assay). Investigators obtained the unexposed donor's CD4+ T cells before the COVID-19 pandemic (2011-2018). Cultured CD4+ T-cell DNA underwent Oncomine TCR Beta short-read sequencing. Researchers extracted genomic DNA from CD4+ T cells that had been cultured. One entry per CDR3 protein, called by TCRdb with MiXCR from the PCR reads. The sample has 12,000 or so distinct CDR3 sequences, 37% seen once. No antigen has been identified for these receptors. Sample: CD4+ T cells from blood, cultured in vitro. The receptors originated from a human donor in good health.

This rearrangement joins TRBV6-1 to TRBJ1-2, with D hard to call. The V and J ends lost 10 bases and 8 bases respectively, with 17 bases between them. The CDR3 extends over 12 amino acids. CDR1 and CDR2 (germline): MNHNS, SASEGT. CDR3 protein: CAIPRGIGGYTF. The CDR3, as DNA: TGTGCCATCCCTCGAGGGATAGGAGGCTACACCTTC.

In its sample, this clonotype is large. The rearrangement uses TRBV7-3 and TRBJ1-1; D uncertain. V lost 2 bases and J lost 0, with 4 bases in between. The germline V gene has CDR1 SGHTA and CDR2 FQGTGA. This CDR3 has 13 amino acids. The CDR3 here is CASSLDVNTEAFF. The CDR3 DNA sequence: TGTGCCAGCAGCTTAGACGTGAACACTGAAGCTTTCTTT.

The V call is TRBV20-1, the J call TRBJ1-6; D unresolved. Trimming took 1 base from V and 5 from J, leaving 12 bases between them. The CDR3 has 15 residues. CDR1 is DFQATT and CDR2 is SNEGSKA in the germline V gene (reference sequence). The CDR3 region has the DNA TGCAGTGCTAGAGGTCAACCTTTGGATAATTCACCCCTCCACTTT. It specifies CSARGQPLDNSPLHF.

This clonotype has just a few counts. The chain has TRBV11-2 and TRBJ1-2, with D tentatively TRBD1 (6 bases). CDR1 and CDR2 from the germline V gene are SGHAT and FQNNGV. The CDR3 sequence is 15 residues long. The ends were cut back, 4 bases at V and 2 bases at J, with 14 bases in the middle. CDR3 protein: CASSSILTGNYGYTF. In DNA, the CDR3 is TGTGCCAGCAGCTCTATCCTCACAGGGAACTATGGCTACACCTTC.

The genes are TRBV5-1 and TRBJ1-2, with D possibly TRBD1 on 5 matching bases. The V end was cut by 4 bases, the J end by 6 bases, with 19 bases between. The CDR3 loop spans 15 amino acids. CDR1 and CDR2 from the germline V gene are SGHRS and YFSETQ. The CDR3 sequence: CASSRSGGSEDGYTF. The CDR3 DNA is TGCGCCAGCAGCCGATCCGGGGGTAGTGAGGATGGCTACACCTTC.

This clonotype came up a few times. The chain employs TRBV6-5 and TRBJ1-2; 8 nucleotides align to TRBD1. Germline loops: CDR1 MNHEY, CDR2 SVGAGI. This CDR3 is built from 15 residues. V gave up 4 bases and J gave up 4 bases; unmatched junction bases: 8. The CDR3 sequence: CASSSTTGVVYGYTF. The CDR3 DNA is TGTGCCAGCAGTTCCACGACAGGGGTGGTCTATGGCTACACCTTC.

The genes are TRBV20-1 and TRBJ2-7; D unclear. The CDR3 is made up of 14 amino acids. V was pared by 3 bases and J by 0 bases, with 12 bases between. Germline V gene data show CDR1 as DFQATT and CDR2 as SNEGSKA (reference sequence). CDR3 sequence (DNA): TGCAGTGCTAGCCTTCGGACCAGCTCCTACGAGCAGTACTTC. Protein: CSASLRTSSYEQYF.

CDR3 protein: CASTHGGVRYEQYF. The CDR3 bases are TGTGCCAGCACCCACGGCGGGGTGAGGTACGAGCAGTACTTC. This chain joins TRBV6-2 or TRBV6-3 and TRBJ2-7, with a possible D match to TRBD2 (6 bases). Trimming removed 7 bases from V and 4 bases from J, with 17 bases in between. Germline CDR1 and CDR2: MNHEY and SVGEGT. The CDR3 loop spans 14 amino acids.

Only a few counts were recorded for this clonotype. V is TRBV7-2 and J is TRBJ2-7, with unresolved D. The CDR3 runs 15 residues. CDR1 and CDR2 (germline): SGHTA, FQGNSA. Trimming pared 1 base from V and 1 base from J, leaving 11 bases between. CDR3 in amino acids: CASSLGVGRSYEQYF. DNA of the CDR3: TGTGCCAGCAGCTTAGGTGTAGGTAGATCCTACGAGCAGTACTTC.

V usage is TRBV6-1 and J usage is TRBJ2-5, with D possibly TRBD2 on 6 matching bases. This CDR3 comprises 16 residues. Germline CDR1 is MNHNS and CDR2 is SASEGT. The V and J ends lost 7 bases and 4 bases respectively, with 22 bases between them. The CDR3 spells CASKQTGAPNRETQYF. For the CDR3, the DNA is TGTGCCAGCAAACAAACGGGAGCGCCAAATCGAGAGACCCAGTACTTC.